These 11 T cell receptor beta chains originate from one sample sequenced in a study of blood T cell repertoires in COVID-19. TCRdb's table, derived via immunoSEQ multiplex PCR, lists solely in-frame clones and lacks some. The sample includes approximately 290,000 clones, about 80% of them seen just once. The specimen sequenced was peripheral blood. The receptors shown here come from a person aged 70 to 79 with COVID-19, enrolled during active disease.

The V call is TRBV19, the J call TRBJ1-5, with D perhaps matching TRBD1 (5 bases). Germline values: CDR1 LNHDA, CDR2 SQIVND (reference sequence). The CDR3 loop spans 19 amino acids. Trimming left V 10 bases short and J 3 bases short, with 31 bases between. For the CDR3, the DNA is TGTGCCACCGACGAAGGACTAGGGACCGGGAAGTACCCCAATCAGCCCCAGCATTTT. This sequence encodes CATDEGLGTGKYPNQPQHF. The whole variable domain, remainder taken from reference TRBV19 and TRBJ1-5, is DGGITQSPKYLFRKEGQNVTLSCEQNLNHDAMYWYRQDPGQGLRLIYYSQIVNDFQKGDIAEGYSVSREKKESFPLTVTSAQKNPTAFYLCATDEGLGTGKYPNQPQHFGDGTRLSIL.

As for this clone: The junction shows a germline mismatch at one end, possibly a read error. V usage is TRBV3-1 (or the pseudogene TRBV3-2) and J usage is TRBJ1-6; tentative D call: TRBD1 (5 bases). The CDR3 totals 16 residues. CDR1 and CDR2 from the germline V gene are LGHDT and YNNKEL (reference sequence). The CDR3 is CAGSQGTGSYNSPLHF. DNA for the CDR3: TGTGCCGGCAGCCAAGGTACAGGTTCCTATAATTCACCCCTCCACTTT.

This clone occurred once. DNA of the CDR3: TGTGCCAGCAGCTTAAGGCGGGGGCGACTAAGCAATGAGCAGTTCTTC. Translated, it gives CASSLRRGRLSNEQFF. The chain uses TRBV13 and TRBJ2-1; D might be TRBD2 (7 bases). Germline loops: CDR1 PRHDT, CDR2 FYEKMQ (reference sequence). Trimming removed 2 bases from V and 6 bases from J, with 17 bases in between. The CDR3 spans 16 residues.

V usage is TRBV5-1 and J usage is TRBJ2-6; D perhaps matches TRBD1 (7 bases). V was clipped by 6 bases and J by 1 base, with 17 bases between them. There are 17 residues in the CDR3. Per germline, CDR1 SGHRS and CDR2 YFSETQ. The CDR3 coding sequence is TGCGCCAGCACCAGGGGGGTAATGAGGTCTGGGGCCAACGTCCTGACTTTC. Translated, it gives CASTRGVMRSGANVLTF.

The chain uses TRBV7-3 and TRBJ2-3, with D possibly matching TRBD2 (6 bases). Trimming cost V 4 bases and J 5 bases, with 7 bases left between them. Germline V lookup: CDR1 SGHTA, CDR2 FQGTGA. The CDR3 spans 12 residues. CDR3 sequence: CASSSGLDTQYF. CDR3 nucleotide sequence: TGTGCCAGCAGCTCGGGACTAGATACGCAGTATTTT.

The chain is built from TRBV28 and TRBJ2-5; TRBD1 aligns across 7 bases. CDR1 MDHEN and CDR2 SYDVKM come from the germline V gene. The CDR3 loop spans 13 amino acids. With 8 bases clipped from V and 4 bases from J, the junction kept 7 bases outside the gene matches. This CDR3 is CASLRQGLETQYF. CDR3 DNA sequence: TGTGCCAGCTTAAGACAGGGTTTAGAGACCCAGTACTTC.

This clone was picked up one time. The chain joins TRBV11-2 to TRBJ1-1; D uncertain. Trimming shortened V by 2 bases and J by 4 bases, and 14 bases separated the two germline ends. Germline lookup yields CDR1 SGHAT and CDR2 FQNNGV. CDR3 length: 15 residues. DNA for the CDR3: TGTGCCAGCAGCTTAACCGGGAGGGAGGTCACTGAAGCTTTCTTT. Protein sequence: CASSLTGREVTEAFF.

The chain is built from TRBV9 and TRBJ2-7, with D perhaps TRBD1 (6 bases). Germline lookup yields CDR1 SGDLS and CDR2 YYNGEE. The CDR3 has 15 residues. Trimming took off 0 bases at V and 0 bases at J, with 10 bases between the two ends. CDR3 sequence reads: CASSVGGQISYEQYF. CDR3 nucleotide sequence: TGTGCCAGCAGCGTAGGCGGACAGATCTCCTACGAGCAGTACTTC.

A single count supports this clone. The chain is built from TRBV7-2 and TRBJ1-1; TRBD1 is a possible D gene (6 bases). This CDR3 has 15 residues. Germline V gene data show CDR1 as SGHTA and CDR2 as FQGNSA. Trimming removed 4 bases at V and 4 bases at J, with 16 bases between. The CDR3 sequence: CASSSNRVWSTEAFF. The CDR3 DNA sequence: TGTGCCAGCAGCTCGAACAGGGTTTGGTCCACTGAAGCTTTCTTT. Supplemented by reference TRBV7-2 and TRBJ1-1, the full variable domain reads GAGVSQSPSNKVTEKGKDVELRCDPISGHTALYWYRQSLGQGLEFLIYFQGNSAPDKSGLPSDRFSAERTGGSVSTLTIQRTQQEDSAVYLCASSSNRVWSTEAFFGQGTRLTVV.

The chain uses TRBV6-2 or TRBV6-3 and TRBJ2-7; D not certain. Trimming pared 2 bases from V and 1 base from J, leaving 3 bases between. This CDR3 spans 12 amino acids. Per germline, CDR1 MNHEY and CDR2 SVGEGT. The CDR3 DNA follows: TGTGCCAGCAGTTACGTATCCTACGAGCAGTACTTC. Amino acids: CASSYVSYEQYF.

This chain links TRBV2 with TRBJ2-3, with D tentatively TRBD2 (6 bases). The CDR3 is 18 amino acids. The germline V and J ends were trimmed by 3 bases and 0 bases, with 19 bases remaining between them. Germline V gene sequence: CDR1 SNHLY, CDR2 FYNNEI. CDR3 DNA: TGTGCCAGCAGTGAGGGGACTTTCCGCCCGCTGAGCACAGATACGCAGTATTTT. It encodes CASSEGTFRPLSTDTQYF.